This T cell receptor beta chain appears in the sequencing data of a study of blood T cell repertoires in COVID-19. Study overall: Spain, Italy and the United States supplied samples that represented acute and convalescent COVID-19. Sources were T cells, B-cell-depleted T cells, or PBMCs; the material itself was cDNA or gDNA.

Methods used by the authors: Reference gene primer amplification in the assay estimated nucleated cell counts. TCRdb's copy holds only in-frame clones and misses some; the assay was immunoSEQ multiplex PCR. V and J calls and clone size are given by that table; D and trimming were obtained from the DNA. This table has about 80,000 clones, about 83% appearing once. The CDR3 length is 15 residues. Looked up from germline, CDR1 is SQVTM and CDR2 is ANQGSEA. V shed 7 bases, J shed 1 base, and the junction held 6 bases outside the gene matches. V gene TRBV29-1 combines with J gene TRBJ2-5, with TRBD2 identical over 13 bases. The source material was peripheral blood. The origin of this receptor is a man in his forties or fifties with acute or convalescent COVID-19. CDR3 nucleotide sequence: TGCAGCGGCGGACTAGCGGGAGTAGGCCAAGAGACCCAGTACTTC. Protein product: CSGGLAGVGQETQYF.